This paragraph reports one TCR beta chain. In the original processing: The assay estimated nucleated cells by amplifying reference gene primers. Data came from immunoSEQ multiplex PCR; TCRdb stores just in-frame clones and leaves some out. V and J calls and clone size are as listed in that table; D and trimming were resolved from the DNA. The data show fewer than 200,000 clones, around 79% seen once. These data are taken from a study of blood T cell repertoires in COVID-19. Overall study context: Acute-phase and convalescent COVID-19 samples originated in the United States, Italy and Spain. In each case, the material was cDNA or gDNA derived from T cells, B-cell-depleted T cells, or PBMCs.

V dropped 4 bases and J dropped 8 bases, with 11 bases sitting between them. CDR1 and CDR2 (germline): SQVTM, ANQGSEA. The length of the CDR3 is 11 residues. Sequenced sample: peripheral blood. The clonotype was recovered from a woman aged 65 to 85 with acute or convalescent COVID-19. The chain combines TRBV29-1 with TRBJ1-2, with D hard to call. CDR3 protein: CSVGSVAGYTF. DNA of the CDR3: TGCAGCGTTGGGTCAGTTGCCGGCTACACCTTC.